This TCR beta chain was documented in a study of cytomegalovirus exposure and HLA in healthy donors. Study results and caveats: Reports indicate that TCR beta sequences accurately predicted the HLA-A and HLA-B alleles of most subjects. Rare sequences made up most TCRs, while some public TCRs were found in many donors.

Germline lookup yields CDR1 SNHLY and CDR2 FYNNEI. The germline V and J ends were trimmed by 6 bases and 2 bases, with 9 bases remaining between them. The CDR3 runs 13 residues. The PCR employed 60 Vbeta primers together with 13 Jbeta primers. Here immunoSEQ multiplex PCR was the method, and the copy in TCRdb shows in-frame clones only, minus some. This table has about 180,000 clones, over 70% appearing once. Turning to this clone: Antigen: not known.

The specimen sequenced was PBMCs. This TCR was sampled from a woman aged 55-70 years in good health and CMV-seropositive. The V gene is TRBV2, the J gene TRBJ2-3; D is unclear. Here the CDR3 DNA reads TGTGCCAGCAGCTCCTACCTCACAGATACGCAGTATTTT. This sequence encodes CASSSYLTDTQYF.